The 5 T cell receptor beta chains reported below all come from one sample, sequenced in a study of shared clonotypes between healthy human individuals. In the naive CD8 group, cells lacked CD45RO and were positively selected for CCR7, so terminally differentiated effector memory CD45RA+ cells were left out. Only in-frame clones appear in the TCRdb table, and some are missing; sequencing was by immunoSEQ multiplex PCR. The data hold under 850,000 clones, with 85% to 95% observed a single time. The sequenced sample was naive CD8+ T cells sorted from blood. Receptors were obtained from a man aged 25-45 years in good health.

The rearrangement links TRBV19 to TRBJ2-1; unclear D gene. Germline V gene data show CDR1 as LNHDA and CDR2 as SQIVND (reference sequence). The V and J ends lost 10 bases and 4 bases respectively, with 11 bases between them. CDR3 size: 12 residues. The CDR3 DNA reads TGTGCCACCGCCCCTGGGTACAATGAGCAGTTCTTC. Amino acid sequence: CATAPGYNEQFF.

V and J are TRBV5-4 and TRBJ1-1; D is ambiguous. The CDR3 length is 12 residues. The V end was cut by 2 bases, the J end by 6 bases, with 8 bases between. Germline CDR1 SGHNT, CDR2 YYREEE (reference sequence). CDR3 protein: CASSFLGSEAFF. CDR3 sequence (DNA): TGTGCCAGCAGCTTCTTAGGGTCTGAAGCTTTCTTT.

CDR3 sequence reads: CASSLRDYGYEQYF. For the CDR3, the DNA is TGTGCCAGCAGCTTACGGGACTACGGCTACGAGCAGTACTTC. The V call is TRBV7-6, the J call TRBJ2-7; TRBD2 matches at 7 bases. Germline V gene data show CDR1 as SGHVS and CDR2 as FNYEAQ. This CDR3 is 14 amino acids long. Losses at the gene ends were 2 bases for V and 3 bases for J; bases not matched to a gene: 4.

The V and J genes are TRBV5-1 and TRBJ1-5, with D perhaps matching TRBD1 (5 bases). In germline, CDR1 is SGHRS, CDR2 YFSETQ. Trimming stripped 2 bases from V and 1 base from J, with 10 bases between. The CDR3 sequence is 15 residues long. The CDR3: CASSFGTSSNQPQHF. The CDR3 nucleotides read TGCGCCAGCAGCTTCGGGACCTCCAGCAATCAGCCCCAGCATTTT.

V and J are TRBV7-6 and TRBJ2-5; D remains unclear. The germline CDR1 and CDR2 sequences are SGHVS and FNYEAQ. Trimming cost V 5 bases and J 5 bases, with 12 bases left between them. This CDR3 is built from 13 residues. The CDR3 loop is CASSPDRGETQYF. CDR3 sequence (DNA): TGTGCCAGCAGCCCCGACCGTGGGGAGACCCAGTACTTC.